This T cell receptor (beta chain) was documented in a study of OX40 agonist ivuxolimab in advanced cancers. General observations from the study: Expanded clones were, on average, more numerous in CD8+ T cells than in CD4+.

In regard to this clone: The antigen remains undetermined.

CDR1 is SGHTA and CDR2 is FQGNSA in the germline V gene. Losses at the gene ends were 5 bases for V and 2 bases for J; bases not matched to a gene: 8. The CDR3 runs 15 residues. TCRdb's copy holds only in-frame clones and misses some; the assay was immunoSEQ multiplex PCR. The sample yields about 53,000 clones, approximately 88% seen once. Specimen: CD4+ or CD8+ T cells sorted from blood, collected in a trial of the OX40 agonist ivuxolimab. The origin of this receptor is an adult with an advanced solid tumor such as melanoma, head and neck, liver or kidney cancer. The chain recombines TRBV7-2 with TRBJ2-5, with 7 bases that match TRBD1. The CDR3 loop is CASSLVDRAQETQYF. DNA of the CDR3: TGTGCCAGCAGCCTGGTAGACAGGGCTCAAGAGACCCAGTACTTC. The full variable domain, its missing parts supplied by reference TRBV7-2 and TRBJ2-5, is GAGVSQSPSNKVTEKGKDVELRCDPISGHTALYWYRQSLGQGLEFLIYFQGNSAPDKSGLPSDRFSAERTGGSVSTLTIQRTQQEDSAVYLCASSLVDRAQETQYFGPGTRLLVL.